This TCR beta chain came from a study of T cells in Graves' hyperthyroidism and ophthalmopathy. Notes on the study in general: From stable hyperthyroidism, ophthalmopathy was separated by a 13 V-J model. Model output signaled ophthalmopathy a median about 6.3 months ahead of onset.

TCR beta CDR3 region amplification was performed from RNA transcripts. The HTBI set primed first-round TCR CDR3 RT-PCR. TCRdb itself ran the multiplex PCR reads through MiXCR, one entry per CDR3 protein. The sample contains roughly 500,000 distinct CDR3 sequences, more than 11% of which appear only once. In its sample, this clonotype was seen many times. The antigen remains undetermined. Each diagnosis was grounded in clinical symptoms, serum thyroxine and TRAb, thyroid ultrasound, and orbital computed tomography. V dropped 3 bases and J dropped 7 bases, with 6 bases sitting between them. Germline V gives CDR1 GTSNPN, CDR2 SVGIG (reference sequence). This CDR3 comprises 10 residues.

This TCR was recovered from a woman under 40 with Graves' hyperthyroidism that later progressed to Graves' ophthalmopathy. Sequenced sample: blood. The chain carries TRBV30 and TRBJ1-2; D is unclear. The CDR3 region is CAWRDLGYTF. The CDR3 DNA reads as TGTGCCTGGAGAGACCTTGGCTACACCTTC.